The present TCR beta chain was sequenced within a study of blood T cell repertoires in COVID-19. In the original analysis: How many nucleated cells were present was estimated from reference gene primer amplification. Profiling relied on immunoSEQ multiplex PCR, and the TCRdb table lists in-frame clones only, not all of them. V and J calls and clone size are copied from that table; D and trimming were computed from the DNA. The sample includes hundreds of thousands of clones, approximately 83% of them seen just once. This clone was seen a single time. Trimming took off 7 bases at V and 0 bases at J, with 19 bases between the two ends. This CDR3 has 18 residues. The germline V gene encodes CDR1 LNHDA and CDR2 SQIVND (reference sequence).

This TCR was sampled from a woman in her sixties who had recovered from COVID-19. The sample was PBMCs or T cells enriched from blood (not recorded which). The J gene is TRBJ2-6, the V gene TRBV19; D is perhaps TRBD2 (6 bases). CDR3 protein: CASKRIGRDLSGANVLTF. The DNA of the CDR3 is TGTGCCAGTAAACGCATAGGGCGGGACCTCTCTGGGGCCAACGTCCTGACTTTC.